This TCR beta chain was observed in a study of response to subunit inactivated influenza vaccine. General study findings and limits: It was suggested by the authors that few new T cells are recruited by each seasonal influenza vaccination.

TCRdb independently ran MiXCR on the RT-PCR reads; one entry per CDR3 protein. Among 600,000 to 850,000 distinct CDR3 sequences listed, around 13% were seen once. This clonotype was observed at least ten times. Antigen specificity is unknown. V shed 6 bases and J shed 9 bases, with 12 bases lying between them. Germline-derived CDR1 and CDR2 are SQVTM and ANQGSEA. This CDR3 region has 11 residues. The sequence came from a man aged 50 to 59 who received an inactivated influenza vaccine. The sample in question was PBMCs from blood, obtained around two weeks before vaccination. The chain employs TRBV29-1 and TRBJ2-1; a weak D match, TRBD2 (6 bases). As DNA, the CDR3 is TGCAGCGTCCGAGTGGGGGGTGAGCAGTTCTTC. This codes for CSVRVGGEQFF.